This TCR beta chain was captured in a study of breast tumors, draining lymph nodes, adjacent tissues. TCRdb re-called the multiplex PCR reads through MiXCR, storing one row per CDR3 protein. The profile shows some 120,000 distinct CDR3 sequences, 15% to 20% of them singletons. Points from the study as a whole: Tumor TCR diversity was below lymph nodes but above nontumor tissue. Data fit most tumor T cells coming from lymph node, expanding in tumor. Compared with basal-like, luminal-like tumors shared significantly more repertoire with nontumor tissue. Data only fit, rather than demonstrated, lymph node origin of most tumor T cells.

The lymph nodes were axillary draining lymph nodes from breast cancer patients. This clonotype was counted many times. Antigen specificity is unknown. The sample taken for sequencing was axillary lymph node tissue. This receptor was obtained from a female donor with breast cancer. Some clones in this sample may be carry-over from other donors' samples.

As DNA, the CDR3 is TGTGCCAGCAGTGACCAGGGGGCGTTCTACGAGCAGTACTTC. Its protein is CASSDQGAFYEQYF. The chain employs TRBV25-1 and TRBJ2-7; 8 bases are shared with TRBD1. J gave up 3 bases and V 3 bases, and 4 bases lay outside the gene matches. The CDR3 is 14 amino acids. Germline CDR1 MGHDK, CDR2 SYGVNS.